The present T cell receptor beta chain was sequenced within a study of blood T cell repertoires in COVID-19. CDR3 size: 11 residues. V was cut by 6 bases and J by 3 bases, with 5 bases left in between. Per germline, CDR1 KGHSH and CDR2 LQKENI. The repertoire was sequenced with immunoSEQ multiplex PCR; TCRdb's copy has only in-frame clones and lacks some. The sample has about 71,000 clones, roughly 82% seen once; the top ten hold under 30%. The receptor was isolated from a woman of 80 years or more with active or convalescent COVID-19. The sample was peripheral blood. The chain employs TRBV18 and TRBJ2-5, with D unclear. CDR3 sequence reads: CASSPEETQYF. The CDR3 DNA reads TGTGCCAGCTCGCCGGAAGAGACCCAGTACTTC.